This T cell receptor (beta chain) was identified during a study of cytomegalovirus exposure and HLA in healthy donors. Regarding the study as a whole: In a later analysis, compared with equally common non-associated chains, HLA-associated beta chains were more expanded. With later analysis, a missense DCLRE1C variant became linked to TCR beta V- and J-gene trimming.

A remark on this clone: Its antigen is currently unknown.

V lost 2 bases and J 1 base, leaving 9 bases between the germline ends. There are 14 residues in the CDR3. Germline V CDR1 and CDR2: MNHNY, SVGAGI (reference sequence). PCR used 60 Vbeta primers and 13 Jbeta primers. As handled by the study authors: In a later analysis, of tens of millions of unique beta chains, about 12 million appeared in at least two donors. The table came from immunoSEQ multiplex PCR; TCRdb's copy has only in-frame clones and leaves some out. V and J calls and clone size come straight from that table; D and trimming were deduced from the DNA. The profile shows 150,000 to 200,000 clones, around 68% of them singletons.

This rearrangement joins TRBV6-6 to TRBJ2-7, with a tentative D call TRBD2 (5 bases). The sequenced sample was PBMCs. The clonotype originates from a man over 45 in good health and CMV-seronegative. CDR3 nucleotides: TGTGCCAGCAGTTACGATCCGGGATCCTACGAGCAGTACTTC. Amino acids: CASSYDPGSYEQYF.